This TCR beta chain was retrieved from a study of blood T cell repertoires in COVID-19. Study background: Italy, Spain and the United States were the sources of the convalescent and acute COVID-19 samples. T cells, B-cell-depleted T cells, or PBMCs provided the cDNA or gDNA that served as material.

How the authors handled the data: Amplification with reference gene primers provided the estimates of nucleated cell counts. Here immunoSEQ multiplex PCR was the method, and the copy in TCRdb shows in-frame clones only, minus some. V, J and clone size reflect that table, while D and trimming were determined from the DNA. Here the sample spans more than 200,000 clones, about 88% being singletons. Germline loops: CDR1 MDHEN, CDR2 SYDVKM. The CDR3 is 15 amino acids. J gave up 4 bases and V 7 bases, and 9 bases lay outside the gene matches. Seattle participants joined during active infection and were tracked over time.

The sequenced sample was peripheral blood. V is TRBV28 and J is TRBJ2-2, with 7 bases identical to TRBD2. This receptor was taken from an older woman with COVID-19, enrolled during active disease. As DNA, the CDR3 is TGTGCCAGCACCAGACTAGCCCTTGGCACCGGGGAGCTGTTTTTT. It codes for CASTRLALGTGELFF.